Following are 22 T cell receptor beta chains from one sample sequenced in a study of cytomegalovirus exposure and HLA in healthy donors. Both 60 Vbeta primers and 13 Jbeta primers went into the PCR. Using immunoSEQ multiplex PCR, the repertoire was profiled, and TCRdb retains in-frame clones only, with some absent. The sample consists of some 76,000 clones, 70% to 85% of them appearing once. What was sequenced was PBMCs. These receptors were taken from a woman in her forties or fifties in good health and CMV-seronegative.

The chain joins TRBV30 to TRBJ1-4; the match to TRBD1 covers 11 bases. From germline, CDR1 is GTSNPN and CDR2 SVGIG (reference sequence). The length of the CDR3 is 17 residues. V was clipped by 2 bases and J by 7 bases; unmatched bases: 12. In DNA form, the CDR3 reads TGTGCCTGGAGTATAAGGACAGGGGGCCTTACTCCTGAAAAACTGTTTTTT. Protein sequence: CAWSIRTGGLTPEKLFF.

The chain recombines TRBV11-2 with TRBJ2-1; possible D gene TRBD1, 5 bases. V lost 0 bases, J lost 15 bases, and 15 bases lay in between. The CDR3 extends over 13 amino acids. Germline CDR1 and CDR2: SGHAT and FQNNGV. Here the CDR3 reads CASSLDLQVKRFF. The DNA of the CDR3 is TGTGCCAGCAGCTTAGATCTACAGGTTAAAAGGTTCTTC. Supplemented by reference TRBV11-2 and TRBJ2-1, the full variable domain reads EAGVAQSPRYKIIEKRQSVAFWCNPISGHATLYWYQQILGQGPKLLIQFQNNGVVDDSQLPKDRFSAERLKGVDSTLKIQPAKLEDSAVYLCASSLDLQVKRFFGPGTRLTVL.

V and J are TRBV5-4 and TRBJ2-7; 8 bases agree with TRBD2. CDR3 length: 14 residues. Germline CDR1 and CDR2: SGHNT and YYREEE (reference sequence). J gave up 2 bases and V 2 bases, and 3 bases lay outside the gene matches. CDR3 DNA: TGTGCCAGCAGCTTTGGGACTAGGACCTACGAGCAGTACGTC. Its protein is CASSFGTRTYEQYV.

The gene calls are TRBV29-1 and TRBJ2-2, with TRBD2 identical over 11 bases. The CDR3 has 17 amino acids. Germline V gene data show CDR1 as SQVTM and CDR2 as ANQGSEA. The ends lost 3 bases at V and 1 base at J; junction bases unmatched: 7. In DNA form, the CDR3 reads TGCAGCGTTGATACTAGCGGGAGAAGGTGGAACACCGGGGAGCTGTTTTTT. Its translation: CSVDTSGRRWNTGELFF.

The CDR3 sequence: CSVNRENTGELFF. CDR3 coding DNA: TGCAGCGTAAACAGGGAGAACACCGGGGAGCTGTTTTTT. The rearrangement links TRBV29-1 to TRBJ2-2; TRBD1 is a possible D gene (6 bases). Germline V gene lookup returns CDR1 SQVTM and CDR2 ANQGSEA. Trimming took 6 bases from V and 1 from J, leaving 9 bases between them. The CDR3 loop spans 13 amino acids.

The chain is built from TRBV6-1 and TRBJ2-2, with 7 bases that match TRBD1. The V gene end was trimmed by 5 bases and the J gene end by 6 bases; junction bases not matched to a gene: 9. This CDR3 has 15 residues. Germline V gene sequence: CDR1 MNHNS, CDR2 SASEGT. The CDR3 sequence is CASSIRDRPSGELFF. For the CDR3, the DNA is TGTGCCAGCAGTATCCGGGACAGACCATCCGGGGAGCTGTTTTTT.

This chain uses TRBV6-4 with TRBJ2-5; D ambiguous. This CDR3 region has 13 residues. Germline CDR1 reads MRHNA; CDR2 reads SNTAGT. V shed 4 bases and J shed 4 bases, with 10 bases lying between them. The DNA for the CDR3 is TGTGCCAGCAGTGTATTACCCGGAGAGACCCAGTACTTC. Its protein is CASSVLPGETQYF.

This chain joins TRBV5-1 and TRBJ1-1, with 7 positions matching TRBD1. There are 16 residues in the CDR3. Trimming took 0 bases from V and 3 from J; bases not matched to a gene: 8. Germline-derived CDR1 and CDR2 are SGHRS and YFSETQ. The CDR3 is CASSLEEGDSYTEAFF. In nucleotides, the CDR3 is TGCGCCAGCAGCTTGGAGGAGGGGGACAGTTACACTGAAGCTTTCTTT.

This chain joins TRBV15 and TRBJ1-1, with a tentative D call TRBD1 (5 bases). Trimming cost V 3 bases and J 5 bases, with 16 bases left between them. This CDR3 has 15 amino acids. Germline lookup yields CDR1 LNHNV and CDR2 YYDKDF (reference sequence). CDR3: CATSSSGLGGTEAFF. The CDR3 DNA sequence: TGTGCCACCAGCAGTTCGGGACTGGGGGGGACTGAAGCTTTCTTT. The entire variable domain, with the rest obtained from reference TRBV15 and TRBJ1-1, is as follows: DAMVIQNPRYQVTQFGKPVTLSCSQTLNHNVMYWYQQKSSQAPKLLFHYYDKDFNNEADTPDNFQSRRPNTSFCFLDIRSPGLGDTAMYLCATSSSGLGGTEAFFGQGTRLTVV.

The chain employs TRBV7-2 and TRBJ1-1; no definite D call. The CDR3 is 15 residues long. The germline gives CDR1 SGHTA, CDR2 FQGNSA. Trimming shortened V by 2 bases and J by 5 bases, and 15 bases separated the two germline ends. The CDR3 spells CASSLTPVAGTEAFF. The CDR3, as DNA: TGTGCCAGCAGCTTAACCCCCGTGGCGGGGACTGAAGCTTTCTTT.

The chain has TRBV4-3 and TRBJ2-2; the match to TRBD2 covers 9 bases. The CDR3 covers 16 residues. Looked up from germline, CDR1 is LGHNA and CDR2 is YSLEER. J lost 9 bases, V lost 0 bases, and 8 bases had no gene match. The DNA of the CDR3 is TGCGCCAGCAGCCAAGATCGGCTAGCGGGGTTCAGGGAGCTGTTTTTT. It encodes CASSQDRLAGFRELFF.

This sequence joins TRBV27 and TRBJ1-2, with D possibly TRBD1 on 5 matching bases. Trimming stripped 2 bases from V and 4 bases from J, with 17 bases between. Looked up from germline, CDR1 is MNHEY and CDR2 is SMNVEV (reference sequence). The length of the CDR3 is 16 residues. Written as DNA, the CDR3 is TGTGCCAGCAGTTTAAAGGGCAGGGAGGTTGGCTATGGCTACACCTTC. Its translation: CASSLKGREVGYGYTF.

The V and J genes are TRBV7-8 and TRBJ2-7, with D unclear. The CDR3 contains 16 residues. Germline lookup yields CDR1 SGHVS and CDR2 FQNEAQ. V was trimmed by 1 base and J by 4 bases, leaving 17 bases between them. CDR3 loop: CASSLVAAPQRYEQYV. CDR3 bases: TGTGCCAGCAGCTTAGTAGCAGCCCCGCAGAGATACGAGCAGTACGTC.

The genes are TRBV4-1 and TRBJ2-3; 8 bases line up with TRBD2. The CDR3 is 17 amino acids. The germline V gene has CDR1 MGHRA and CDR2 YSYEKL. With V trimmed by 4 bases and J by 0 bases, 9 bases remained unmatched. CDR3 sequence reads: CASSPLVSGASTDTQYF. The CDR3 bases are TGCGCCAGCAGCCCCCTTGTTAGCGGGGCTAGCACAGATACGCAGTATTTT.

The V gene is TRBV6-5, the J gene TRBJ1-5; the D gene is possibly TRBD1 (6 bases). The germline V gene has CDR1 MNHEY and CDR2 SVGAGI. Trimming stripped 8 bases from V and 4 bases from J, with 12 bases between. The CDR3 extends over 13 amino acids. The DNA of the CDR3 is TGTGCCAGCGGCCAGGGGACGAATCAGCCCCAGCATTTT. Residues: CASGQGTNQPQHF.

J is TRBJ2-7 and V is TRBV11-2; D uncertain. Trimming pared 4 bases from V and 6 bases from J, leaving 10 bases between. Germline loops: CDR1 SGHAT, CDR2 FQNNGV. The CDR3 extends over 12 amino acids. The CDR3 DNA is TGTGCCAGCAGCTCAGGCATGAGCGAGCAGTACTTC. Protein: CASSSGMSEQYF.

The chain combines TRBV18 with TRBJ2-5, with D possibly being TRBD2 (6 bases). V gave up 3 bases and J gave up 3 bases, with 8 bases separating them. CDR3 length: 13 amino acids. CDR1 is KGHSH and CDR2 is LQKENI in the germline V gene. CDR3 coding DNA: TGTGCCAGCTCACCGGGACTTAAAGAGACCCAGTACTTC. It specifies CASSPGLKETQYF.

The V call is TRBV4-1, the J call TRBJ2-3, with TRBD2 identical over 12 bases. CDR3 length: 20 residues. The germline V gene has CDR1 MGHRA and CDR2 YSYEKL. V dropped 3 bases and J dropped 3; count of bases not matched to a gene: 16. The CDR3 region has the DNA TGCGCCAGCAGCCAGGAGCCTGGAGCTAGCGGGAGGGCGAGTACAGATACGCAGTATTTT. Its translation: CASSQEPGASGRASTDTQYF.

J is TRBJ1-6 and V is TRBV6-1; 8 bases fit TRBD1. This CDR3 is 15 amino acids long. With 6 bases clipped from V and 7 bases from J, the junction kept 8 bases outside the gene matches. Germline V gives CDR1 MNHNS, CDR2 SASEGT. The CDR3 DNA is TGTGCCAGCAGGCCCGGGACAGGCTCCAATTCACCCCTCCACTTT. It specifies CASRPGTGSNSPLHF.

The V call is TRBV28, the J call TRBJ2-7; 11 nucleotides match TRBD2. V was pared by 5 bases and J by 4 bases, with 7 bases of the junction left unmatched. Germline V gene sequence: CDR1 MDHEN, CDR2 SYDVKM. This CDR3 contains 15 residues. This CDR3 reads CASSPGTSGAYEQYF. CDR3 DNA sequence: TGTGCCAGCAGTCCGGGGACTAGCGGAGCTTACGAGCAGTACTTC.

This clone was seen a few times. The J gene is TRBJ2-3, the V gene TRBV2; 10 nucleotides align to TRBD2. V lost 3 bases and J lost 2; bases outside the gene matches: 11. The CDR3 spans 18 residues. Germline assignment: CDR1 SNHLY and CDR2 FYNNEI. CDR3 protein: CASSDLGGLAGATDTQYF. As DNA, the CDR3 is TGTGCCAGCAGTGATCTTGGAGGGCTAGCGGGGGCCACAGATACGCAGTATTTT.

This clone was recorded once. The V call is TRBV29-1, the J call TRBJ2-1; 10 bases are a match to TRBD2. This CDR3 contains 14 residues. In germline, CDR1 is SQVTM, CDR2 ANQGSEA. Unmatched junction bases numbered 6, after V lost 6 bases and J lost 4 bases. The CDR3 sequence: CSVDPTSGYNEQFF. CDR3 sequence (DNA): TGCAGCGTGGACCCGACTAGCGGGTACAATGAGCAGTTCTTC.